This T cell receptor (beta chain) was retrieved from a study of T-cell memory formation after mild COVID-19. MiXCR was run by TCRdb on the 5' RACE reads, yielding one entry per CDR3 protein. The repertoire holds some 490,000 distinct CDR3 sequences, with roughly 20% as singletons. Trimming removed 2 bases from V and 8 bases from J; junction bases left unmatched: 8. This CDR3 is built from 14 residues. Germline V lookup: CDR1 GTSNPN, CDR2 SVGIG (reference sequence). Sequencing input: PBMCs or a T cell subset sorted from them (not recorded which). V gene TRBV30 combines with J gene TRBJ1-2; 10 bases are shared with TRBD1. The clonotype was recovered from an adult woman who had mild COVID-19 (a few samples of this study predate the infection). Cell type and time point are not known. The CDR3 spells CAWSTGTGVRGYTF. CDR3 nucleotide sequence: TGTGCCTGGAGTACCGGGACAGGGGTTCGGGGCTACACCTTC.